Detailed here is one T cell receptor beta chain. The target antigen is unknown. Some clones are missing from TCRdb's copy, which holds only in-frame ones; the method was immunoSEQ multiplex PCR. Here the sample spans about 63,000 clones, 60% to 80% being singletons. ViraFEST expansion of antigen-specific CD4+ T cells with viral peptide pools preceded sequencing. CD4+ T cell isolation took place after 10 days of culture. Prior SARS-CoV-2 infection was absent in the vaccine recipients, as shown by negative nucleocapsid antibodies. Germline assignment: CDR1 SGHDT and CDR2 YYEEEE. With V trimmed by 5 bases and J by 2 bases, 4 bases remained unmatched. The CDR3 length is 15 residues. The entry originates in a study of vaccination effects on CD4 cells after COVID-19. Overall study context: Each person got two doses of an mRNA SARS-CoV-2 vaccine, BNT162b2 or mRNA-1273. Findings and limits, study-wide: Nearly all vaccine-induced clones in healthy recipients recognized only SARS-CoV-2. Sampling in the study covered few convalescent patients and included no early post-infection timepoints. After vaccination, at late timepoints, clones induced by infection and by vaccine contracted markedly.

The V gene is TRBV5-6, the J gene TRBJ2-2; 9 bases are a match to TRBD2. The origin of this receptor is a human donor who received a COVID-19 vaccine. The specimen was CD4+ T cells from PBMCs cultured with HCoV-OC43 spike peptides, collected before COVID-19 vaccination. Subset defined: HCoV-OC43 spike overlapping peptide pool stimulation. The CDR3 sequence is CASRKRGANTGELFF. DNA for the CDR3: TGTGCCAGCAGGAAGCGGGGGGCTAACACCGGGGAGCTGTTTTTT.